The 11 T cell receptor beta chains listed next were all sequenced from one sample in a study of blood T cell repertoires in COVID-19. TCRdb's table, derived via immunoSEQ multiplex PCR, lists solely in-frame clones and lacks some. The sample lists 300,000 to 400,000 clones; about 90% were seen once. Sequencing was carried out using PBMCs or T cells enriched from blood (not recorded which). The receptor source for this set is a young woman who had recovered from COVID-19.

The gene calls are TRBV9 and TRBJ1-1, with 10 bases matching TRBD1. The germline V gene has CDR1 SGDLS and CDR2 YYNGEE. CDR3 length: 16 amino acids. V shed 4 bases, J shed 2 bases, and the junction held 8 bases outside the gene matches. The CDR3 DNA is TGTGCCAGCAGCACCCCCGGACAGGGGGTCAACACTGAAGCTTTCTTT. Encoded protein: CASSTPGQGVNTEAFF.

To note about this clone: This same CDR3 is encoded by further DNA sequences in the sample. This rearrangement joins TRBV7-2 to TRBJ2-1; 10 nucleotides line up with TRBD2. This CDR3 comprises 15 residues. The germline V gene encodes CDR1 SGHTA and CDR2 FQGNSA. V was clipped by 4 bases and J by 2 bases; unmatched bases: 2. The CDR3 DNA sequence: TGTGCCAGCAGCTCCAGCGGGGGGGCCTACAATGAGCAGTTCTTC. Translating it yields CASSSSGGAYNEQFF.

The chain uses TRBV6-2 or TRBV6-3 and TRBJ2-7; possibly TRBD2 for D (6 bases). From germline, CDR1 is MNHEY and CDR2 SVGEGT. With 0 bases removed from V and 5 bases from J, the gap between germline ends came to 17 bases. The CDR3 consists of 16 residues. The CDR3: CASSYSSGVGSDEQYF. For the CDR3, the DNA is TGTGCCAGCAGTTACTCATCGGGGGTAGGGTCGGACGAGCAGTACTTC.

The chain is built from TRBV9 and TRBJ1-2, with TRBD1 as a possible D gene (5 bases). V gave up 0 bases and J gave up 8 bases, with 14 bases separating them. Looked up from germline, CDR1 is SGDLS and CDR2 is YYNGEE. The CDR3 runs to 14 residues. The CDR3 DNA follows: TGTGCCAGCAGCGTAGATGGGCAGCGGGGGGGCTACACCTTC. It is translated as CASSVDGQRGGYTF.

This chain joins TRBV24-1 and TRBJ1-2, with D possibly matching TRBD1 (5 bases). Germline V lookup: CDR1 KGHDR, CDR2 SFDVKD. Trimming cost V 4 bases and J 8 bases, with 16 bases left between them. The length of the CDR3 is 14 residues. The CDR3, as DNA: TGTGCCACCAGTGACAGTGGAAGCGCAGGGGGCTACACCTTC. It is translated as CATSDSGSAGGYTF.

The chain couples TRBV5-5 to TRBJ1-1, with 10 bases matching TRBD1. The junction had 4 bases not matched to a gene; V was cut back by 1 base and J by 4 bases. This CDR3 contains 15 residues. CDR1 SGHKS and CDR2 YYEKEE come from the germline V gene (reference sequence). This CDR3 reads CASSLSGTGATEAFF. In DNA form, the CDR3 reads TGTGCCAGCAGCTTGAGCGGGACAGGGGCCACTGAAGCTTTCTTT.

The genes are TRBV7-7 and TRBJ2-1; 7 nucleotides align to TRBD1. Germline values: CDR1 SSHAT, CDR2 FNYEAQ (reference sequence). After removal of 4 bases from V and 1 base from J, the junction contained 7 bases not matched to a gene. The CDR3 extends over 16 amino acids. The CDR3 sequence: CASSSRQGGSYNEQFF. The CDR3 DNA reads as TGTGCCAGCAGCTCGAGACAGGGCGGGTCCTACAATGAGCAGTTCTTC.

This chain connects TRBV2 to TRBJ1-1; D may be TRBD1 (5 bases). Germline V gives CDR1 SNHLY, CDR2 FYNNEI. The V and J ends lost 3 bases and 3 bases respectively, with 14 bases between them. This CDR3 has 15 amino acids. The CDR3 DNA reads TGTGCCAGCAGTGATTCCGACAGACCCTACACTGAAGCTTTCTTT. As protein: CASSDSDRPYTEAFF.

This chain links TRBV5-6 with TRBJ2-1; 8 bases are shared with TRBD1. Unmatched junction bases numbered 11, after V lost 4 bases and J lost 8 bases. Germline V gene sequence: CDR1 SGHDT, CDR2 YYEEEE. This CDR3 has 15 amino acids. The chain's CDR3 is CASSRIQGAMDEQFF. Written as DNA, the CDR3 is TGTGCCAGCAGCCGTATTCAGGGGGCGATGGATGAGCAGTTCTTC.

The V gene is TRBV14, the J gene TRBJ1-3; TRBD1 matches at 7 bases. CDR1 is SGHDN, CDR2 FVKESK, per germline. Germline trimming cut 5 bases from V and 0 bases from J; bases unmatched to any gene: 4. CDR3 size: 15 residues. CDR3 amino acids: CASSTGVFSGNTIYF. The CDR3 bases are TGTGCCAGCAGCACAGGGGTCTTCTCTGGAAACACCATATATTTT.

The rearrangement uses TRBV19 and TRBJ2-3; D perhaps matches TRBD2 (5 bases). Germline V gene lookup returns CDR1 LNHDA and CDR2 SQIVND (reference sequence). V was shortened by 1 base and J by 2 bases, with 7 bases between the two germline ends. CDR3 length: 14 residues. CDR3 nucleotides: TGTGCCAGTAGTATAGGACTACTCACAGATACGCAGTATTTT. It specifies CASSIGLLTDTQYF.